Shown below are 9 T cell receptor beta chains from a single sample sequenced in a study of OX40 agonist ivuxolimab in advanced cancers. The assay was immunoSEQ multiplex PCR, and TCRdb's table has in-frame clones only and misses some. Here the sample spans over 150,000 clones, around 94% being singletons. Sequenced material: CD4+ or CD8+ T cells sorted from blood, taken in a trial of the OX40 agonist ivuxolimab. Receptors were obtained from an adult with an advanced solid tumor such as melanoma, head and neck, liver or kidney cancer.

This chain links TRBV5-1 with TRBJ2-7; 7 bases map to TRBD2. CDR3 size: 15 residues. V gave up 5 bases and J gave up 0 bases; unmatched junction bases: 8. Per the germline V gene, CDR1 is SGHRS and CDR2 is YFSETQ. CDR3 in amino acids: CASSALPSGSYEQYF. CDR3 DNA: TGCGCCAGCAGTGCCCTCCCTAGCGGCTCCTACGAGCAGTACTTC.

The chain uses TRBV5-4 and TRBJ2-6; either TRBD1 or TRBD2 may supply D (6 bases each). The V end was cut by 2 bases, the J end by 2 bases, with 11 bases between. Germline-derived CDR1 and CDR2 are SGHNT and YYREEE (reference sequence). The CDR3 is made up of 16 amino acids. The chain's CDR3 is CASSLLGGTGANVLTF. The DNA for the CDR3 is TGTGCCAGCAGCTTACTAGGGGGGACTGGGGCCAACGTCCTGACTTTC.

The genes are TRBV28 and TRBJ1-5; D is possibly TRBD1 (6 bases). Germline V gene sequence: CDR1 MDHEN, CDR2 SYDVKM. The germline V and J ends were trimmed by 4 bases and 5 bases, with 12 bases remaining between them. The CDR3 loop spans 14 amino acids. CDR3 residues: CASSWGGRYQPQHF. CDR3 nucleotides: TGTGCCAGCAGTTGGGGGGGCAGATATCAGCCCCAGCATTTT. The variable domain in full, completed from reference TRBV28 and TRBJ1-5, reads DVKVTQSSRYLVKRTGEKVFLECVQDMDHENMFWYRQDPGLGLRLIYFSYDVKMKEKGDIPEGYSVSREKKERFSLILESASTNQTSMYLCASSWGGRYQPQHFGDGTRLSIL.

This clone was counted only a few times. J is TRBJ1-6 and V is TRBV9; unclear D gene. Between the trimmed V and J ends, which lost 0 bases and 10 bases, there was a span of 14 bases. Germline lookup yields CDR1 SGDLS and CDR2 YYNGEE. This CDR3 comprises 15 residues. CDR3 amino acids: CASSVGGREPSPLHF. CDR3 bases: TGTGCCAGCAGCGTAGGAGGGAGAGAACCCTCACCCCTCCACTTT. The full variable domain, rest sourced from reference TRBV9 and TRBJ1-6, is DSGVTQTPKHLITATGQRVTLRCSPRSGDLSVYWYQQSLDQGLQFLIQYYNGEERAKGNILERFSAQQFPDLHSELNLSSLELGDSALYFCASSVGGREPSPLHFGNGTRLTVT.

This chain connects TRBV9 to TRBJ1-1; 9 nucleotides line up with TRBD1. The CDR3 runs to 13 residues. V lost 4 bases and J lost 7; bases outside the gene matches: 5. Germline CDR1 reads SGDLS; CDR2 reads YYNGEE. This CDR3 reads CASSSTDRGEAFF. The CDR3 DNA reads TGTGCCAGCAGCTCAACGGACAGGGGTGAAGCTTTCTTT. Combining the CDR3 with reference TRBV9 and TRBJ1-1 gives the whole variable domain DSGVTQTPKHLITATGQRVTLRCSPRSGDLSVYWYQQSLDQGLQFLIQYYNGEERAKGNILERFSAQQFPDLHSELNLSSLELGDSALYFCASSSTDRGEAFFGQGTRLTVV.

This chain connects TRBV10-1 to TRBJ1-1, with 7 nucleotides matching TRBD1. The CDR3 consists of 15 residues. The V segment lost 4 bases and the J segment 4 bases; nucleotides outside the gene matches: 9. The germline V gene encodes CDR1 WNHNN and CDR2 SYGVQD (reference sequence). CDR3 amino acids: CASSATHRGSTEAFF. CDR3 DNA sequence: TGCGCCAGCAGTGCGACTCACAGGGGATCCACTGAAGCTTTCTTT.

The V call is TRBV18, the J call TRBJ1-2; D perhaps matches TRBD1 (6 bases). Trimming took off 1 base at V and 7 bases at J, with 16 bases between the two ends. The germline V gene encodes CDR1 KGHSH and CDR2 LQKENI. The CDR3 has 15 amino acids. The CDR3 spells CASSPRDTTRLGYTF. The DNA of the CDR3 is TGTGCCAGCTCACCACGGGACACCACGCGCCTTGGCTACACCTTC.

V is TRBV5-4 and J is TRBJ1-5; TRBD1 agrees at 9 bases. With V trimmed by 2 bases and J by 7 bases, 7 bases remained unmatched. The CDR3 totals 15 residues. CDR1 SGHNT and CDR2 YYREEE come from the germline V gene (reference sequence). CDR3: CASSFSTGGKQPQHF. CDR3 nucleotides: TGTGCCAGCAGCTTCTCGACAGGGGGTAAGCAGCCCCAGCATTTT.

The genes are TRBV28 and TRBJ2-7; 15 nucleotides match TRBD2. CDR1 MDHEN and CDR2 SYDVKM come from the germline V gene. The CDR3 is 18 residues long. Germline trimming cut 5 bases from V and 7 bases from J; bases unmatched to any gene: 15. The CDR3 DNA is TGTGCCAGCAGTCGCCCGGGACTAGCGGGGGGCCGAGAGGCGGAGCAGTACTTC. Protein: CASSRPGLAGGREAEQYF.